This T cell receptor (beta chain) was documented in a study of T-cell memory formation after mild COVID-19. This clonotype was counted only a few times. CDR1 MNHEY and CDR2 SVGAGI come from the germline V gene. The germline V and J ends were trimmed by 8 bases and 3 bases, with 8 bases remaining between them. This CDR3 region has 12 residues. MiXCR was run by TCRdb on the 5' RACE reads, yielding one entry per CDR3 protein. The sample has hundreds of thousands of distinct CDR3 sequences, roughly an eighth seen once; the top ten hold 20% to 25%. This chain uses TRBV6-5 with TRBJ2-1, with D unclear. The sequencing input was PBMCs or a T cell subset sorted from them (not recorded which). The source is a man between 18 and 29 years old who had mild COVID-19 (a few samples of this study predate the infection). Cell type and time point are not known. This CDR3 is CASYDGYNEQFF. CDR3 DNA sequence: TGTGCCAGCTATGACGGCTACAATGAGCAGTTCTTC.